This T cell receptor beta chain derives from a study of T cells in Graves' hyperthyroidism and ophthalmopathy. This CDR3 region has 15 residues. The germline V gene encodes CDR1 DFQATT and CDR2 SNEGSKA (reference sequence). V was pared by 5 bases and J by 6 bases, with 13 bases of the junction left unmatched. The CDR3 regions of TCR beta were amplified from RNA transcripts. The TCR CDR3 first-round RT-PCR relied on the HTBI primer set. TCRdb fed the multiplex PCR reads into MiXCR, producing one record per CDR3 protein. The sample has around 260,000 distinct CDR3 sequences, around 25% seen once. Material for sequencing was blood. The sequence came from a man aged 35-49 years with Graves' hyperthyroidism that later progressed to Graves' ophthalmopathy. The V gene is TRBV20-1, the J gene TRBJ2-7; 10 bases align to TRBD1. CDR3: CSARHRDRGICEQYF. The CDR3, as DNA: TGCAGTGCTCGTCACCGGGACAGGGGAATCTGCGAGCAGTACTTC.